This TCR beta chain stems from a study of T cells in Graves' hyperthyroidism and ophthalmopathy. This clonotype was detected ten times or more. TCR beta CDR3 regions were amplified from RNA transcripts. The study used the HTBI primer set for a first-round RT-PCR of the TCR CDR3. TCRdb re-analysed the multiplex PCR reads in MiXCR, keeping a single row per CDR3 protein. The repertoire has more than 350,000 distinct CDR3 sequences, approximately 15% of them found once; the top ten carry 30% to 35%. The CDR3 sequence is 15 residues long. V gave up 4 bases and J gave up 2 bases, with 9 bases separating them.

The clonotype was recovered from a woman aged 25 to 45 with Graves' hyperthyroidism. Sequencing used blood. This sequence joins TRBV12-3 or TRBV12-4 and TRBJ2-6, with D possibly TRBD1 on 6 matching bases. The CDR3, as DNA: TGTGCCAGCAGTTCCAGGGGAACTGGGGCCAACGTCCTGACTTTC. It codes for CASSSRGTGANVLTF.